The 6 T cell receptor beta chains presented below share a single source sample, sequenced in a study of blood T cells in healthy people across ages. Sample-barcoded 5' priming and a J-beta primer mix drove a second PCR of roughly 6 to 12 cycles. TCRdb used MiXCR to reprocess the 5' RACE reads, holding one entry per CDR3 protein. The table shows around 1,500,000 distinct CDR3 sequences, with 28% occurring only once. The sequencing input was blood. The source is a woman aged 25 to 39 in good health.

The chain uses TRBV5-1 and TRBJ2-2, with D unresolved. Deletions cut 0 bases from V and 1 base from J, with 10 bases between. Germline values: CDR1 SGHRS, CDR2 YFSETQ. The CDR3 runs to 16 residues. The CDR3 coding sequence is TGCGCCAGCAGCTTGGACCTGTCCCGGAACACCGGGGAGCTGTTTTTT. The encoded protein is CASSLDLSRNTGELFF.

A word on this clonotype: A single base separates this from a much larger clone, so it may be a read error. The chain employs TRBV20-1 and TRBJ2-1, with D possibly TRBD2 on 6 matching bases. CDR1 DFQATT and CDR2 SNEGSKA come from the germline V gene (reference sequence). This CDR3 spans 14 amino acids. V was pared by 1 base and J by 5 bases, with 12 bases between. The CDR3 DNA reads TGCAGTGCTAGAGCGGGGGTCCCCGACAATGAGCAGTTCTTC. The encoded protein is CSARAGVPDNEQFF.

Ten or more counts support this clonotype. The V and J genes are TRBV7-2 and TRBJ2-7, with D perhaps matching TRBD2 (6 bases). The V and J ends lost 1 base and 6 bases respectively, with 10 bases between them. Germline V CDR1 and CDR2: SGHTA, FQGNSA. CDR3 length equals 13 residues. The CDR3 DNA follows: TGTGCCAGCAGCTTAGGGGGACTTATCGAGCAGTACTTC. Its translation is CASSLGGLIEQYF. The full variable domain, its missing parts supplied by reference TRBV7-2 and TRBJ2-7, is GAGVSQSPSNKVTEKGKDVELRCDPISGHTALYWYRQSLGQGLEFLIYFQGNSAPDKSGLPSDRFSAERTGGSVSTLTIQRTQQEDSAVYLCASSLGGLIEQYFGPGTRLTVT.

Ten or more counts support this clonotype. V gene TRBV6-4 combines with J gene TRBJ2-5, with 10 bases aligning to TRBD2. The J segment lost 2 bases and the V segment lost 5 bases, leaving 5 bases of the junction unmatched. In germline, CDR1 is MRHNA, CDR2 SNTAGT. CDR3 length: 15 residues. CDR3 loop: CASSRLAGDQETQYF. Written as DNA, the CDR3 is TGTGCCAGCAGTCGTCTAGCGGGAGATCAAGAGACCCAGTACTTC.

The chain joins TRBV5-1 to TRBJ1-1, with TRBD1 identical over 8 bases. This CDR3 contains 13 residues. Germline lookup yields CDR1 SGHRS and CDR2 YFSETQ. V lost 4 bases to trimming and J lost 7 bases; unmatched junction nucleotides: 6. Here the CDR3 reads CASSVDGQGEAFF. The CDR3 nucleotides are TGCGCCAGCAGCGTAGACGGACAGGGTGAAGCTTTCTTT.

The rearrangement links TRBV9 to TRBJ2-1; 8 nucleotides align to TRBD2. There are 19 residues in the CDR3. Per germline, CDR1 SGDLS and CDR2 YYNGEE. Trimming cost V 0 bases and J 0 bases; bases outside gene matches: 11. CDR3 in amino acids: CASSVERGGGLSSYNEQFF. The CDR3 coding sequence is TGTGCCAGCAGCGTAGAGCGGGGCGGGGGGTTGAGCTCCTACAATGAGCAGTTCTTC.